What follows are 27 T cell receptor beta chains derived from one specimen sequenced in a study of PD-1 blockade in classical Hodgkin lymphoma. Some clones are missing from TCRdb's copy, which holds only in-frame ones; the method was immunoSEQ multiplex PCR. The sample lists about 6,500 clones, roughly 80% seen once, with around 38% in the top ten. The patients all showed relapse after autologous stem cell transplantation, while their brentuximab vedotin exposure varied. The specimen comprised peripheral blood mononuclear cells (PBMCs), sampled at baseline. The receptors stem from a human donor with classical Hodgkin lymphoma.

The chain uses TRBV7-2 and TRBJ2-2, with no clear D. The CDR3 consists of 14 residues. CDR1 and CDR2 (germline): SGHTA, FQGNSA. Trimming pared 5 bases from V and 0 bases from J, leaving 7 bases between. The DNA of the CDR3 is TGTGCCAGCAGCGCCATTGCGAACACCGGGGAGCTGTTTTTT. Translating gives CASSAIANTGELFF.

This chain uses TRBV9 with TRBJ2-7; no clear D gene. This CDR3 spans 13 amino acids. V gave up 0 bases and J gave up 6 bases, with 10 bases separating them. Germline CDR1 reads SGDLS; CDR2 reads YYNGEE. DNA for the CDR3: TGTGCCAGCAGCGTAGCGCCCCGGCGCGAGCAGTACTTC. It is translated as CASSVAPRREQYF.

The rearrangement links TRBV6-4 to TRBJ2-2; 9 nucleotides agree with TRBD1. CDR1 and CDR2 (germline): MRHNA, SNTAGT. This CDR3 region has 14 residues. V gave up 7 bases and J gave up 1 base; unmatched junction bases: 1. CDR3 amino acids: CASKGQGNTGELFF. The CDR3 DNA reads TGTGCCAGCAAGGGACAGGGGAACACCGGGGAGCTGTTTTTT.

This chain links TRBV27 with TRBJ1-4; the D gene is possibly TRBD1 (6 bases). The V gene's germline CDR1 is MNHEY and CDR2 SMNVEV (reference sequence). The CDR3 extends over 16 amino acids. V was shortened by 6 bases and J by 3 bases, with 17 bases between the two germline ends. Written as DNA, the CDR3 is TGTGCCAGCAGGAGATCCACAGGGTTTGCTAATGAAAAACTGTTTTTT. The encoded protein is CASRRSTGFANEKLFF.

This chain links TRBV6-5 with TRBJ1-1, with D perhaps matching TRBD1 (6 bases). In germline, CDR1 is MNHEY, CDR2 SVGAGI. This CDR3 comprises 14 residues. With 3 bases removed from V and 3 bases from J, the gap between germline ends came to 11 bases. The CDR3 sequence: CASSYRGVYTEAFF. CDR3 sequence (DNA): TGTGCCAGCAGTTATAGGGGGGTCTACACTGAAGCTTTCTTT.

To note about this clone: This specimen includes other DNA sequences encoding the same CDR3. The chain uses TRBV28 and TRBJ1-1; TRBD1 matches at 11 bases. J lost 4 bases, V lost 3 bases, and 1 base had no gene match. The CDR3 loop spans 14 amino acids. The germline CDR1 and CDR2 sequences are MDHEN and SYDVKM. The DNA of the CDR3 is TGTGCCAGCAGTTTCGGACAGGGGGCCACTGAAGCTTTCTTT. This sequence encodes CASSFGQGATEAFF.

This clone came up once. V gene TRBV19 combines with J gene TRBJ2-7, with TRBD2 matching 13 bases. Germline loops: CDR1 LNHDA, CDR2 SQIVND (reference sequence). J lost 1 base, V lost 5 bases, and 5 bases had no gene match. The CDR3 totals 16 residues. This chain's CDR3 is CASSAGLAGASYEQYF. The DNA for the CDR3 is TGTGCCAGTAGTGCCGGACTAGCGGGGGCTTCCTACGAGCAGTACTTC.

The V call is TRBV11-2, the J call TRBJ1-6; TRBD1 matches 8 bases. V trimming: 5 bases; J trimming: 9 bases; junction bases outside the gene matches: 6. CDR1 and CDR2 from the germline V gene are SGHAT and FQNNGV. The CDR3 length is 14 residues. CDR3 nucleotide sequence: TGTGCCAGCAGCCCGGACAGGGTCGGTTCACCCCTCCACTTT. Encoded protein: CASSPDRVGSPLHF.

The V gene is TRBV18, the J gene TRBJ1-5; D uncertain. Germline V gene sequence: CDR1 KGHSH, CDR2 LQKENI. This CDR3 is 13 amino acids long. V gave up 6 bases and J gave up 7 bases, with 13 bases separating them. In DNA, the CDR3 is TGTGCCAGCTCGCTGGCAAACGAGCAGCCCCAGCATTTT. This sequence encodes CASSLANEQPQHF.

The chain recombines TRBV6-4 with TRBJ2-2, with TRBD2 identical over 14 bases. This CDR3 contains 16 residues. Per the germline V gene, CDR1 is MRHNA and CDR2 is SNTAGT. J gave up 4 bases and V 2 bases, and 0 bases lay outside the gene matches. CDR3 residues: CASSDGTSGSTGELFF. The DNA for the CDR3 is TGTGCCAGCAGTGACGGGACTAGCGGGAGCACCGGGGAGCTGTTTTTT.

This clone has just one count. The chain is built from TRBV30 and TRBJ2-7; 7 nucleotides match TRBD1. This CDR3 region has 16 residues. The V and J ends lost 2 bases and 3 bases, in that order; junction bases with no gene match: 13. Germline V gene sequence: CDR1 GTSNPN, CDR2 SVGIG (reference sequence). The CDR3 loop is CAWSWSMAGGIYEQYF. The CDR3 nucleotides read TGTGCCTGGAGTTGGTCGATGGCAGGGGGTATCTACGAGCAGTACTTC. Full variable domain (rest looked up from reference TRBV30 and TRBJ2-7): SQTIHQWPATLVQPVGSPLSLECTVEGTSNPNLYWYRQAAGRGLQLLFYSVGIGQISSEVPQNLSASRPQDRQFILSSKKLLLSDSGFYLCAWSWSMAGGIYEQYFGPGTRLTVT.

V is TRBV6-5 and J is TRBJ2-1; TRBD2 matches 10 bases. Unmatched junction bases numbered 7, after V lost 6 bases and J lost 5 bases. Germline lookup yields CDR1 MNHEY and CDR2 SVGAGI. The CDR3 is made up of 15 amino acids. This CDR3 is CASSPRGLANNEQFF. The CDR3 coding sequence is TGTGCCAGCAGCCCTCGGGGACTAGCGAACAATGAGCAGTTCTTC.

V gene TRBV19 combines with J gene TRBJ1-2, with TRBD1 identical over 7 bases. This CDR3 has 16 residues. Germline-derived CDR1 and CDR2 are LNHDA and SQIVND (reference sequence). The J segment lost 5 bases and the V segment lost 5 bases, leaving 14 bases of the junction unmatched. CDR3 sequence reads: CASSLQMTGTAYGYTF. The CDR3 region has the DNA TGTGCCAGTAGTCTCCAAATGACCGGGACAGCTTATGGCTACACCTTC.

This chain links TRBV19 with TRBJ2-4; 10 nucleotides line up with TRBD1. CDR1 is LNHDA, CDR2 SQIVND, per germline (reference sequence). The CDR3 consists of 12 residues. The J segment lost 6 bases and the V segment lost 9 bases, leaving 2 bases of the junction unmatched. CDR3 in DNA: TGTGCCAGCGGGACAGGGGTAAACATTCAGTACTTC. This sequence encodes CASGTGVNIQYF.

This clone has more than one count but fewer than ten. The chain recombines TRBV7-6 with TRBJ2-1; tentatively, D is TRBD1 (6 bases). V shed 2 bases and J shed 4 bases, with 12 bases lying between them. The CDR3 contains 15 residues. Germline assignment: CDR1 SGHVS and CDR2 FNYEAQ. The CDR3 coding sequence is TGTGCCAGCAGCTTAAACAGGGAAGGGTACAATGAGCAGTTCTTC. Its translation: CASSLNREGYNEQFF.

This chain connects TRBV2 to TRBJ1-1; D is possibly TRBD1 (5 bases). The V end was cut by 10 bases, the J end by 4 bases, with 16 bases between. Looked up from germline, CDR1 is SNHLY and CDR2 is FYNNEI. This CDR3 is 13 amino acids long. As DNA, the CDR3 is TGTGCCACGTTACGGGGGGTTCGCACTGAAGCTTTCTTT. The encoded protein is CATLRGVRTEAFF.

The chain carries TRBV28 and TRBJ1-5; D uncertain. Trimming cost V 4 bases and J 5 bases, with 9 bases left between them. The CDR3 contains 13 residues. Per germline, CDR1 MDHEN and CDR2 SYDVKM. In nucleotides, the CDR3 is TGTGCCAGCAGTTCGAGGACCTATCAGCCCCAGCATTTT. Encoded protein: CASSSRTYQPQHF.

This sequence joins TRBV6-1 and TRBJ1-1; D is possibly TRBD1 (6 bases). This CDR3 has 14 residues. Germline CDR1 and CDR2: MNHNS and SASEGT. V was shortened by 11 bases and J by 8 bases, with 24 bases between the two germline ends. The CDR3 sequence: CALHRPGVTPEAFF. Written as DNA, the CDR3 is TGTGCCCTTCACAGGCCAGGGGTGACCCCAGAAGCTTTCTTT.

For this clone: Different DNA sequences within this sample yield the same CDR3. This chain links TRBV7-9 with TRBJ2-5, with 8 nucleotides matching TRBD1. Germline V gene lookup returns CDR1 SEHNR and CDR2 FQNEAQ (reference sequence). CDR3 length: 14 residues. V was clipped by 1 base and J by 4 bases; unmatched bases: 2. This CDR3 reads CASSLVGTGETQYF. The CDR3 DNA follows: TGTGCCAGCAGCTTAGTAGGGACAGGAGAGACCCAGTACTTC.

The DNA of the CDR3 is TGTGCCAGCAGCTCCCCAGGAGGGACTGAAGCTTTCTTT. Its protein is CASSSPGGTEAFF. The V gene is TRBV11-2, the J gene TRBJ1-1; no reliable D call. The CDR3 covers 13 residues. The V gene lost 4 bases and the J gene lost 5 bases, with 11 bases spanning the gap. Germline assignment: CDR1 SGHAT and CDR2 FQNNGV.

The V gene is TRBV5-4, the J gene TRBJ2-3; tentative D call: TRBD2 (6 bases). Germline loops: CDR1 SGHNT, CDR2 YYREEE (reference sequence). V lost 2 bases, J lost 2 bases, and 12 bases lay in between. This CDR3 contains 15 residues. For the CDR3, the DNA is TGTGCCAGCAGCTTCTCTGCGGGATCCACAGATACGCAGTATTTT. Residues: CASSFSAGSTDTQYF.

The chain is built from TRBV27 and TRBJ2-5, with a possible D match to TRBD2 (6 bases). Germline CDR1 and CDR2: MNHEY and SMNVEV (reference sequence). The length of the CDR3 is 15 residues. Trimming removed 6 bases from V and 5 bases from J, with 19 bases in between. CDR3 sequence: CASSETGTGRETQYF. The CDR3 DNA reads as TGTGCCAGCAGCGAAACCGGGACGGGGAGGGAGACCCAGTACTTC.

The chain has TRBV5-1 and TRBJ2-1; D is perhaps TRBD2 (5 bases). CDR1 and CDR2 from the germline V gene are SGHRS and YFSETQ. This CDR3 is 14 amino acids long. V was clipped by 0 bases and J by 7 bases, with 11 bases between them. The CDR3 DNA reads as TGCGCCAGCAGCTTGGACCCCGGGGTTAATGAGCAGTTCTTC. This encodes CASSLDPGVNEQFF.

The chain has TRBV6-4 and TRBJ2-3; 7 bases line up with TRBD1. Trimming took 2 bases from V and 6 from J; bases not matched to a gene: 8. Germline V lookup: CDR1 MRHNA, CDR2 SNTAGT. This CDR3 has 15 residues. The CDR3 DNA sequence: TGTGCCAGCAGTGACCATCCACAGGGGTCGGATACGCAGTATTTT. This gives the protein CASSDHPQGSDTQYF.

This clone was seen a single time. This chain links TRBV11-2 with TRBJ2-1; D is unclear. The CDR3 has 16 amino acids. CDR1 SGHAT and CDR2 FQNNGV come from the germline V gene. Trimming stripped 2 bases from V and 3 bases from J, with 14 bases between. CDR3 nucleotide sequence: TGTGCCAGCAGCTTATCAGGTAAGTACTACTACAATGAGCAGTTCTTC. This encodes CASSLSGKYYYNEQFF.

The chain couples TRBV14 to TRBJ2-7; no firm D call. Per germline, CDR1 SGHDN and CDR2 FVKESK. The V gene lost 0 bases and the J gene lost 2 bases, with 11 bases spanning the gap. The CDR3 length is 15 residues. CDR3 amino acids: CASSQEFSVPYEQYF. CDR3 sequence (DNA): TGTGCCAGCAGCCAAGAGTTCTCGGTCCCCTACGAGCAGTACTTC.

The V call is TRBV5-4, the J call TRBJ1-5, with a possible D match to TRBD1 (5 bases). Germline CDR1 is SGHNT and CDR2 is YYREEE (reference sequence). Trimming pared 4 bases from V and 4 bases from J, leaving 21 bases between. The CDR3 runs 17 residues. CDR3 residues: CASSENPGPYGNQPQHF. CDR3 bases: TGTGCCAGCAGCGAAAACCCGGGACCCTACGGAAATCAGCCCCAGCATTTT.